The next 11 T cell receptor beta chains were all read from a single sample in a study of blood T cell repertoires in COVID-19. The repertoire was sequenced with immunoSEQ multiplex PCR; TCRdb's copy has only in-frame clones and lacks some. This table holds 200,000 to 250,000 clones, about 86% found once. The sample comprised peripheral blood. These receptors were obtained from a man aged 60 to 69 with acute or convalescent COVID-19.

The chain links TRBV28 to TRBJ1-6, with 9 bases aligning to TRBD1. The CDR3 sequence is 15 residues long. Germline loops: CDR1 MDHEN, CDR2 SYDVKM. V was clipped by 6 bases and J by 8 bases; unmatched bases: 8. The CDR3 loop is CASRQAGTGYSPLHF. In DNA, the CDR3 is TGTGCCAGCAGGCAAGCCGGGACAGGGTATTCACCCCTCCACTTT.

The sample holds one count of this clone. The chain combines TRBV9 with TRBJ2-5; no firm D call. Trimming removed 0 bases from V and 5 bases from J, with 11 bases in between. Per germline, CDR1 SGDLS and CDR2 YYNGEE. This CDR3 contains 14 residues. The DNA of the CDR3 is TGTGCCAGCAGCGTAGGGGCTAACCCGGAGACCCAGTACTTC. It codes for CASSVGANPETQYF. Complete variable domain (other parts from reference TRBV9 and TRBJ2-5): DSGVTQTPKHLITATGQRVTLRCSPRSGDLSVYWYQQSLDQGLQFLIQYYNGEERAKGNILERFSAQQFPDLHSELNLSSLELGDSALYFCASSVGANPETQYFGPGTRLLVL.

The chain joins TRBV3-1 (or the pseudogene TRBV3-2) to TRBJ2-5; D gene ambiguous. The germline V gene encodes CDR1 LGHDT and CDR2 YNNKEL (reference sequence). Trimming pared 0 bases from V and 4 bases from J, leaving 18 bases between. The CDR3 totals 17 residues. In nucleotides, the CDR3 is TGTGCCAGCAGCCAAGAAATTCGAGCCGACATTTTAGAGACCCAGTACTTC. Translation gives CASSQEIRADILETQYF.

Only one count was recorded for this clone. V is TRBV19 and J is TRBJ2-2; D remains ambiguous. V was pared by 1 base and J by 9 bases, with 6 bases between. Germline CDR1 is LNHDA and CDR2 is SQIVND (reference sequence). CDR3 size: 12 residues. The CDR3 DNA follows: TGTGCCAGTAGTATAGCGGGTAGGGAGCTGTTTTTT. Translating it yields CASSIAGRELFF.

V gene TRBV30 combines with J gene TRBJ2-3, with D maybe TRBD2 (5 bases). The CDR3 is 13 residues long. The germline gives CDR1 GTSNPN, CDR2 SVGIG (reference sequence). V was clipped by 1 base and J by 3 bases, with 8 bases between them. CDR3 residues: CAWSAIATDTQYF. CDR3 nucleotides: TGTGCCTGGAGTGCGATAGCGACAGATACGCAGTATTTT. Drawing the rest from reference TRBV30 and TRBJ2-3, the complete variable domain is SQTIHQWPATLVQPVGSPLSLECTVEGTSNPNLYWYRQAAGRGLQLLFYSVGIGQISSEVPQNLSASRPQDRQFILSSKKLLLSDSGFYLCAWSAIATDTQYFGPGTRLTVL.

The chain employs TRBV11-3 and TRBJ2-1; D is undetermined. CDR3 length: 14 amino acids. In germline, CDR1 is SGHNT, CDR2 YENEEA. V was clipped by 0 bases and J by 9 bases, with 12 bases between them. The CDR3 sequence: CASSLDPNSGEQFF. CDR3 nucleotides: TGTGCCAGCAGCTTAGATCCCAATTCGGGTGAGCAGTTCTTC.

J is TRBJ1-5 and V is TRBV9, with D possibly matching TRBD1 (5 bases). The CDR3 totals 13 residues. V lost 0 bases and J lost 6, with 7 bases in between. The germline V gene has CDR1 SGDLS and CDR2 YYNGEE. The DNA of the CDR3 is TGTGCCAGCAGCGTAGTAAGGGGTCAGCCCCAGCATTTT. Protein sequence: CASSVVRGQPQHF. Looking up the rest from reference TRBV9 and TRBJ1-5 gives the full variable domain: DSGVTQTPKHLITATGQRVTLRCSPRSGDLSVYWYQQSLDQGLQFLIQYYNGEERAKGNILERFSAQQFPDLHSELNLSSLELGDSALYFCASSVVRGQPQHFGDGTRLSIL.

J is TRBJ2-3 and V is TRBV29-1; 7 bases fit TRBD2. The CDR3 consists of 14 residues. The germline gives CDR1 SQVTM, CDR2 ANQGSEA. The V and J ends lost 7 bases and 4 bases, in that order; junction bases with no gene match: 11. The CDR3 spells CSADDTSESDTQYF. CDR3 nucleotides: TGCAGCGCCGATGATACTAGCGAGTCAGATACGCAGTATTTT.

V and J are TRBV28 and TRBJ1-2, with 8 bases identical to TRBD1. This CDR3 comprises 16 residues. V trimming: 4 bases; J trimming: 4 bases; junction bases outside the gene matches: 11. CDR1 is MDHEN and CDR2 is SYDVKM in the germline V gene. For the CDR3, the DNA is TGTGCCAGCAGTTCCGGAGCAGGGGGCGACTTCTATGGCTACACCTTC. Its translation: CASSSGAGGDFYGYTF.

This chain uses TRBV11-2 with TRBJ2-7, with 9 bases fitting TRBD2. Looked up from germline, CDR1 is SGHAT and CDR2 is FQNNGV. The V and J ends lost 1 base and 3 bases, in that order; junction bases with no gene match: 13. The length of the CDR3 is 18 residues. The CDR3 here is CASSLVNLVGTSLYEQYF. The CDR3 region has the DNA TGTGCCAGCAGCTTAGTAAATCTGGTCGGGACTAGCCTCTACGAGCAGTACTTC.

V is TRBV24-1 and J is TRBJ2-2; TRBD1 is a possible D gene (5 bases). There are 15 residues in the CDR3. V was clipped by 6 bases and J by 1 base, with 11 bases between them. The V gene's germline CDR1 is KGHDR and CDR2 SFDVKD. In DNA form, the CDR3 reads TGTGCCACCAGTCCCCCAGGGTGGAACACCGGGGAGCTGTTTTTT. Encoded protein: CATSPPGWNTGELFF.